This entry lists 25 T cell receptor beta chains sequenced from one sample in a study of blood T cell repertoires in COVID-19. The assay was immunoSEQ multiplex PCR, and TCRdb's table has in-frame clones only and misses some. The sample records roughly 160,000 clones, 74% being singletons. The sample comprised peripheral blood. The receptors come from a woman over 75 with acute or convalescent COVID-19.

The V call is TRBV5-4, the J call TRBJ2-1, with TRBD1 identical over 7 bases. The CDR3 runs 15 residues. V lost 5 bases, J lost 2 bases, and 7 bases stayed unmatched. Germline CDR1 is SGHNT and CDR2 is YYREEE (reference sequence). This CDR3 is CASSRDSEAYNEQFF. In DNA, the CDR3 is TGTGCCAGCAGTCGGGACAGCGAAGCCTACAATGAGCAGTTCTTC.

This rearrangement joins TRBV6-6 to TRBJ1-4, with D perhaps matching TRBD1 (5 bases). Per the germline V gene, CDR1 is MNHNY and CDR2 is SVGAGI (reference sequence). CDR3 size: 13 residues. V lost 5 bases and J lost 4, with 8 bases in between. The CDR3 is CASSVDSNEKLFF. The DNA of the CDR3 is TGTGCCAGCAGTGTAGACAGTAATGAAAAACTGTTTTTT.

In its sample, this clone was seen many times. J is TRBJ2-3 and V is TRBV28; 9 bases line up with TRBD1. Germline lookup yields CDR1 MDHEN and CDR2 SYDVKM. The CDR3 extends over 17 amino acids. With V trimmed by 0 bases and J by 4 bases, 8 bases remained unmatched. CDR3 amino acids: CASSLWDLGTGPDTQYF. In nucleotides, the CDR3 is TGTGCCAGCAGTTTATGGGATTTGGGGACAGGGCCAGATACGCAGTATTTT.

The V gene is TRBV27, the J gene TRBJ2-7, with D maybe TRBD1 (5 bases). V was shortened by 6 bases and J by 3 bases, with 18 bases between the two germline ends. From germline, CDR1 is MNHEY and CDR2 SMNVEV (reference sequence). This CDR3 contains 15 residues. CDR3 DNA sequence: TGTGCCAGCAGCGGCGACAGCAATCCCCTCTACGAGCAGTACTTC. Protein product: CASSGDSNPLYEQYF.

This chain joins TRBV19 and TRBJ1-4; D gene ambiguous. The CDR3 has 14 amino acids. Per germline, CDR1 LNHDA and CDR2 SQIVND (reference sequence). V shed 6 bases and J shed 4 bases, with 12 bases lying between them. The CDR3 reads CASRKRQDNEKLFF. CDR3 sequence (DNA): TGTGCCAGTAGAAAAAGGCAGGATAATGAAAAACTGTTTTTT.

CDR3 sequence: CASSTRLGADTQYF. The CDR3 bases are TGTGCCAGTAGTACAAGACTAGGGGCAGATACGCAGTATTTT. The gene calls are TRBV19 and TRBJ2-3; the D gene is possibly TRBD2 (6 bases). Trimming removed 4 bases from V and 4 bases from J, with 12 bases in between. CDR1 and CDR2 from the germline V gene are LNHDA and SQIVND (reference sequence). This CDR3 has 14 residues.

The chain is built from TRBV9 and TRBJ1-3, with D perhaps matching TRBD1 (6 bases). This CDR3 contains 17 residues. V gave up 4 bases and J gave up 0 bases, with 17 bases separating them. Germline assignment: CDR1 SGDLS and CDR2 YYNGEE. CDR3 in DNA: TGTGCCAGCAGCCCAGTAACGGGACAAGCCTCTGGAAACACCATATATTTT. Translated: CASSPVTGQASGNTIYF.

The chain combines TRBV28 with TRBJ1-2, with D possibly being TRBD1 (5 bases). Germline assignment: CDR1 MDHEN and CDR2 SYDVKM. This CDR3 region has 14 residues. V dropped 5 bases and J dropped 5 bases, with 15 bases sitting between them. The CDR3 DNA sequence: TGTGCCAGCAGTCCGCCCCAGGGAAGGTATGGCTACACCTTC. Its translation: CASSPPQGRYGYTF.

The V and J genes are TRBV2 and TRBJ1-1; D not certain. Germline CDR1 and CDR2: SNHLY and FYNNEI. The CDR3 length is 13 residues. Trimming pared 5 bases from V and 11 bases from J, leaving 18 bases between. The CDR3 region has the DNA TGTGCCAGCAGTTCGGGAGAAAGGACTGGGGCTTTCTTT. It yields the protein CASSSGERTGAFF.

J is TRBJ1-5 and V is TRBV28, with D unclear. There are 21 residues in the CDR3. Looked up from germline, CDR1 is MDHEN and CDR2 is SYDVKM. V was trimmed by 1 base and J by 1 base, leaving 26 bases between them. The CDR3 bases are TGTGCCAGCAGTTTATCTCTCTGGGGTGGAGGGAGAGGTCAGAGCAATCAGCCCCAGCATTTT. As protein: CASSLSLWGGGRGQSNQPQHF.

The V gene is TRBV2, the J gene TRBJ2-1; 12 nucleotides agree with TRBD1. Germline V lookup: CDR1 SNHLY, CDR2 FYNNEI. CDR3 length: 15 residues. The V gene end was trimmed by 5 bases and the J gene end by 14 bases; junction bases not matched to a gene: 13. The CDR3 spells CASSPPGQGAHSEFF. In DNA form, the CDR3 reads TGTGCCAGCAGTCCGCCGGGACAGGGGGCCCATAGCGAGTTCTTC.

The J gene is TRBJ1-5, the V gene TRBV19; tentative D call: TRBD1 (6 bases). The CDR3 totals 18 residues. The V gene's germline CDR1 is LNHDA and CDR2 SQIVND (reference sequence). V dropped 3 bases and J dropped 0 bases, with 18 bases sitting between them. CDR3 coding DNA: TGTGCCAGTAGTATCACTTACCGGGACACCAATAGCAATCAGCCCCAGCATTTT. Amino acid sequence: CASSITYRDTNSNQPQHF.

The rearrangement joins TRBV5-1 to TRBJ1-6; 7 nucleotides align to TRBD1. This CDR3 contains 15 residues. Germline V lookup: CDR1 SGHRS, CDR2 YFSETQ. V shed 4 bases, J shed 6 bases, and the junction held 7 bases outside the gene matches. The CDR3 is CASSQWGQTNSPLHF. The CDR3 nucleotides are TGCGCCAGCAGCCAATGGGGACAGACTAATTCACCCCTCCACTTT.

The chain uses TRBV5-1 and TRBJ2-1, with 8 bases that match TRBD2. Looked up from germline, CDR1 is SGHRS and CDR2 is YFSETQ. V gave up 5 bases and J gave up 4 bases; unmatched junction bases: 8. There are 15 residues in the CDR3. CDR3 in DNA: TGCGCCAGCAGTCAAAGCGGGAGTAAATACAATGAGCAGTTCTTC. Amino acids: CASSQSGSKYNEQFF.

The rearrangement joins TRBV5-1 to TRBJ1-2; 8 bases line up with TRBD1. Germline CDR1 SGHRS, CDR2 YFSETQ. Trimming at V came to 4 bases and at J to 5 bases, leaving 7 bases not matched to a gene. This CDR3 comprises 14 residues. The CDR3 sequence is CASSTQQGEYGYTF. The CDR3 bases are TGCGCCAGCAGCACCCAACAGGGGGAGTATGGCTACACCTTC.

The chain employs TRBV7-2 and TRBJ2-1; TRBD2 matches at 9 bases. Germline V gene data show CDR1 as SGHTA and CDR2 as FQGNSA. The CDR3 is 15 residues long. V was pared by 1 base and J by 10 bases, with 8 bases of the junction left unmatched. The CDR3 loop reads CASSLGGVAGVEQFF. The CDR3, as DNA: TGTGCCAGCAGCTTAGGCGGGGTAGCGGGAGTGGAGCAGTTCTTC.

This chain connects TRBV2 to TRBJ2-2; 9 bases agree with TRBD1. Losses at the gene ends were 10 bases for V and 5 bases for J; bases not matched to a gene: 17. CDR1 SNHLY and CDR2 FYNNEI come from the germline V gene. The CDR3 contains 17 residues. CDR3 nucleotide sequence: TGTGCCACCCCACTACCCGGGACAGGGTTCGGGACCGGGGAGCTGTTTTTT. This translates into CATPLPGTGFGTGELFF.

V gene TRBV6-5 combines with J gene TRBJ2-7, with 9 bases that match TRBD1. This CDR3 has 15 residues. V shed 0 bases and J 5 bases; nucleotides not matched to a gene: 5. The V gene's germline CDR1 is MNHEY and CDR2 SVGAGI. The CDR3 DNA is TGTGCCAGCAGTTACTCCTTGGACAGGGGCCACGAGCAGTACTTC. Its protein is CASSYSLDRGHEQYF.

The V gene is TRBV10-3, the J gene TRBJ1-3, with D possibly matching TRBD1 (6 bases). Germline loops: CDR1 ENHRY, CDR2 SYGVKD. The CDR3 length is 16 residues. V was clipped by 7 bases and J by 0 bases, with 16 bases between them. The DNA of the CDR3 is TGTGCCATCACCTTCGAGAGGGGGACCTCTGGAAACACCATATATTTT. This codes for CAITFERGTSGNTIYF.

This sequence joins TRBV7-2 and TRBJ2-5, with D possibly being TRBD2 (5 bases). Trimming cost V 5 bases and J 7 bases, with 14 bases left between them. Germline V gene lookup returns CDR1 SGHTA and CDR2 FQGNSA. There are 13 residues in the CDR3. The CDR3 coding sequence is TGTGCCAGCAGCCCCGGGAAAGTCGGGACCCAGTACTTC. Encoded protein: CASSPGKVGTQYF.

This clone was detected only a few times. The gene calls are TRBV7-7 and TRBJ2-1; the D is unclear. V lost 2 bases and J 6 bases, leaving 14 bases between the germline ends. The V gene's germline CDR1 is SSHAT and CDR2 FNYEAQ (reference sequence). The CDR3 loop spans 15 amino acids. Written as DNA, the CDR3 is TGTGCCAGCAGCTTATCCCCCTGGGCAATCAATGAGCAGTTCTTC. Amino acid sequence: CASSLSPWAINEQFF.

J is TRBJ1-1 and V is TRBV7-2; D is uncertain. The length of the CDR3 is 13 residues. The V gene lost 6 bases and the J gene lost 4 bases, with 12 bases spanning the gap. The germline CDR1 and CDR2 sequences are SGHTA and FQGNSA. For the CDR3, the DNA is TGTGCCAGCAGTCAGTCCCCCGTCACTGAAGCTTTCTTT. Translated, it gives CASSQSPVTEAFF.

The rearrangement links TRBV30 to TRBJ2-3; TRBD2 agrees at 14 bases. V trimming: 1 base; J trimming: 4 bases; junction bases outside the gene matches: 1. Germline CDR1 and CDR2: GTSNPN and SVGIG (reference sequence). The CDR3 totals 15 residues. Here the CDR3 DNA reads TGTGCCTGGAGTGCGGGACTAGCGGGAGCAGATACGCAGTATTTT. Its translation: CAWSAGLAGADTQYF.

The table lists this clone with a count of one. Other DNA sequences of this sample code for an identical CDR3. The V gene is TRBV6-5, the J gene TRBJ1-1; 8 nucleotides align to TRBD1. Germline V lookup: CDR1 MNHEY, CDR2 SVGAGI. This CDR3 is built from 15 residues. J was trimmed by 5 bases and V by 0 bases; bases with no gene match: 5. CDR3 nucleotide sequence: TGTGCCAGCAGTTACTCGGCGACAGGGGAGACTGAAGCTTTCTTT. Protein: CASSYSATGETEAFF.

The V gene is TRBV27, the J gene TRBJ1-4; D is unresolved. CDR3 length equals 14 residues. The V gene lost 0 bases and the J gene lost 10 bases, with 12 bases spanning the gap. CDR1 is MNHEY and CDR2 is SMNVEV in the germline V gene (reference sequence). The CDR3 protein is CASSLSDPAGKLFF. The CDR3 DNA follows: TGTGCCAGCAGTTTATCGGACCCCGCGGGAAAACTGTTTTTT.